These 3 T cell receptor beta chains share one sample of origin, sequenced in a study of T cell responses to AZD1222 COVID-19 vaccine. Profiled with immunoSEQ multiplex PCR; TCRdb holds only in-frame clones, not every one. The sample lists roughly 50,000 clones; around 89% were seen once. The specimen was peripheral blood, collected on day 0 of AZD1222 vaccination. These receptor sequences come from an adult in good health.

The chain carries TRBV28 and TRBJ1-2; 8 bases map to TRBD1. Germline assignment: CDR1 MDHEN and CDR2 SYDVKM. V trimming: 4 bases; J trimming: 8 bases; junction bases outside the gene matches: 6. The CDR3 contains 13 residues. CDR3 bases: TGTGCCAGCAGTTATGAACAGGGGGACGGCTACACCTTC. This gives the protein CASSYEQGDGYTF.

This chain uses TRBV18 with TRBJ2-1; 9 positions agree with TRBD2. The germline V gene has CDR1 KGHSH and CDR2 LQKENI. The CDR3 consists of 15 residues. The V and J ends lost 6 bases and 9 bases, in that order; junction bases with no gene match: 12. CDR3 sequence: CASSLVGREGGEQFF. The CDR3 region has the DNA TGTGCCAGCTCCCTCGTGGGGCGGGAGGGCGGTGAGCAGTTCTTC.

The CDR3 nucleotides read TGTGCCAGCAGCTCGGGACTAGCGGGTACGCAGTATTTT. This codes for CASSSGLAGTQYF. The chain combines TRBV7-3 with TRBJ2-3; TRBD2 matches 12 bases. Germline CDR1 is SGHTA and CDR2 is FQGTGA. The CDR3 length is 13 residues. J lost 8 bases, V lost 4 bases, and 1 base had no gene match.